This entry concerns a single T cell receptor beta chain. These data are taken from a study of identifying expanded T cells in peripheral blood. Sequenced by immunoSEQ multiplex PCR; TCRdb stores in-frame clones only, minus some. This table holds around 100,000 clones, around 90% found once. The CDR3 is made up of 15 amino acids. CDR1 is LNHDA, CDR2 SQIVND, per germline (reference sequence). With 5 bases removed from V and 9 bases from J, the gap between germline ends came to 17 bases. V gene TRBV19 combines with J gene TRBJ1-6, with no clear D. The sequenced material came from blood. This sequence was found in a person between 18 and 75 years old in good health. The CDR3 coding sequence is TGTGCCAGTAGTCCCTCATACACCGGTGGTTCACCCCTCCACTTT. It yields the protein CASSPSYTGGSPLHF.